One sample yielded the 9 T cell receptor beta chains listed below, sequenced in a study of blood T cell repertoires in COVID-19. The repertoire was sequenced with immunoSEQ multiplex PCR; TCRdb's copy has only in-frame clones and lacks some. This table has approximately 400,000 clones, approximately 89% appearing once. The sample comprised PBMCs or T cells enriched from blood (not recorded which). The source of these receptors is a woman in her thirties or forties who had been exposed to COVID-19.

This chain connects TRBV20-1 to TRBJ1-4; D unresolved. CDR3 length: 14 amino acids. Germline V lookup: CDR1 DFQATT, CDR2 SNEGSKA (reference sequence). Trimming removed 3 bases at V and 3 bases at J, with 11 bases between. CDR3 in amino acids: CSASSGGSNEKLFF. In DNA, the CDR3 is TGCAGTGCTAGTTCAGGAGGCTCTAATGAAAAACTGTTTTTT.

The chain couples TRBV12-5 to TRBJ2-2, with 8 bases lining up with TRBD2. The CDR3 sequence is 17 residues long. The V and J ends lost 1 base and 2 bases, in that order; junction bases with no gene match: 6. The germline V gene encodes CDR1 LGHNT and CDR2 FRNRAP. CDR3 bases: TGTGCTAGTGGTTTGGCAGCGGGAGCTTTTAACACCGGGGAGCTGTTTTTT. This encodes CASGLAAGAFNTGELFF.

The V call is TRBV6-6, the J call TRBJ1-6; D gene ambiguous. The CDR3 contains 15 residues. The ends were cut back, 8 bases at V and 0 bases at J, with 11 bases in the middle. CDR1 is MNHNY and CDR2 is SVGAGI in the germline V gene (reference sequence). In DNA, the CDR3 is TGTGCCAGCGCTGATGTGAGCTCCTATAATTCACCCCTCCACTTT. Residues: CASADVSSYNSPLHF.

J is TRBJ1-3 and V is TRBV5-1, with D maybe TRBD1 (5 bases). CDR3 size: 16 residues. With 2 bases removed from V and 0 bases from J, the gap between germline ends came to 12 bases. Germline CDR1 and CDR2: SGHRS and YFSETQ. CDR3: CASSLKAGGSGNTIYF. Here the CDR3 DNA reads TGCGCCAGCAGCTTAAAGGCGGGGGGCTCTGGAAACACCATATATTTT.

This chain joins TRBV2 and TRBJ2-1, with 11 bases lining up with TRBD2. V gave up 6 bases and J gave up 4 bases; unmatched junction bases: 5. The CDR3 totals 15 residues. Germline V gene sequence: CDR1 SNHLY, CDR2 FYNNEI. This CDR3 reads CASRPPSGRYNEQFF. Written as DNA, the CDR3 is TGTGCCAGCAGGCCACCTAGCGGGAGGTACAATGAGCAGTTCTTC.

CDR3 coding DNA: TGTGCCACCAGTGATTCGGAGGGGCGAGGCACTGAAGCTTTCTTT. It codes for CATSDSEGRGTEAFF. The chain carries TRBV24-1 and TRBJ1-1, with D tentatively TRBD1 (5 bases). The CDR3 covers 15 residues. The V gene lost 2 bases and the J gene lost 4 bases, with 13 bases spanning the gap. Germline CDR1 and CDR2: KGHDR and SFDVKD.

V and J are TRBV7-9 and TRBJ1-5; 7 bases agree with TRBD1. Trimming at V came to 0 bases and at J to 5 bases, leaving 13 bases not matched to a gene. This CDR3 is 18 amino acids long. The germline V gene encodes CDR1 SEHNR and CDR2 FQNEAQ (reference sequence). The CDR3 region has the DNA TGTGCCAGCAGCTTAGCTCTATCGGGACAGAAGGTTCATCAGCCCCAGCATTTT. It is translated as CASSLALSGQKVHQPQHF.

CDR3 region: CAWSIQGAHGYTF. CDR3 nucleotide sequence: TGTGCCTGGAGCATCCAGGGGGCGCATGGCTACACCTTC. The V and J genes are TRBV30 and TRBJ1-2, with 8 bases fitting TRBD1. The CDR3 spans 13 residues. V shed 3 bases, J shed 6 bases, and the junction held 6 bases outside the gene matches. CDR1 GTSNPN and CDR2 SVGIG come from the germline V gene (reference sequence).

The rearrangement links TRBV7-3 to TRBJ1-1; 9 nucleotides match TRBD1. The ends lost 4 bases at V and 5 bases at J; junction bases unmatched: 2. The CDR3 is 13 amino acids. The germline V gene has CDR1 SGHTA and CDR2 FQGTGA. The CDR3 reads CASSWTGVTEAFF. The CDR3 DNA reads as TGTGCCAGCAGCTGGACAGGGGTTACTGAAGCTTTCTTT.